Following are 3 T cell receptor beta chains from one sample sequenced in a study of cytomegalovirus exposure and HLA in healthy donors. The PCR had 60 Vbeta and 13 Jbeta primers. Assay used: immunoSEQ multiplex PCR; TCRdb lists only in-frame clones, some missing. Found here are some 80,000 clones, around a tenth of them singletons; the top ten hold approximately 24%. Sequencing was carried out using PBMCs. These receptors were collected from a man aged 60 to 69 in good health and CMV-seropositive.

This clone was recorded a few times. The chain carries TRBV7-6 and TRBJ1-3; 8 bases map to TRBD1. Germline V gene sequence: CDR1 SGHVS, CDR2 FNYEAQ. CDR3 size: 16 residues. J gave up 4 bases and V 2 bases, and 7 bases lay outside the gene matches. In nucleotides, the CDR3 is TGTGCCAGCAGCTTAATGGCAAGGACAGGGGGAAACACCATATATTTT. This codes for CASSLMARTGGNTIYF. The full variable domain, with the rest looked up from reference TRBV7-6 and TRBJ1-3, is GAGVSQSPRYKVTKRGQDVALRCDPISGHVSLYWYRQALGQGPEFLTYFNYEAQQDKSGLPNDRFSAERPEGSISTLTIQRTEQRDSAMYRCASSLMARTGGNTIYFGEGSWLTVV.

V is TRBV9 and J is TRBJ2-7; TRBD2 matches at 7 bases. The CDR3 has 16 amino acids. Germline trimming cut 3 bases from V and 2 bases from J; bases unmatched to any gene: 11. The germline V gene encodes CDR1 SGDLS and CDR2 YYNGEE. The CDR3, as DNA: TGTGCCAGCAGCGCGCCTACTAGCGCCTATCCCTACGAGCAGTACGTC. Protein sequence: CASSAPTSAYPYEQYV.

The V and J genes are TRBV19 and TRBJ2-1; TRBD2 might be the D (6 bases). The V end was cut by 3 bases, the J end by 7 bases, with 13 bases between. The CDR3 spans 14 residues. Germline loops: CDR1 LNHDA, CDR2 SQIVND (reference sequence). The CDR3 DNA is TGTGCCAGTAGTATGACGGAGGGCGGGAATGAGCAGTTCTTC. Its translation: CASSMTEGGNEQFF.